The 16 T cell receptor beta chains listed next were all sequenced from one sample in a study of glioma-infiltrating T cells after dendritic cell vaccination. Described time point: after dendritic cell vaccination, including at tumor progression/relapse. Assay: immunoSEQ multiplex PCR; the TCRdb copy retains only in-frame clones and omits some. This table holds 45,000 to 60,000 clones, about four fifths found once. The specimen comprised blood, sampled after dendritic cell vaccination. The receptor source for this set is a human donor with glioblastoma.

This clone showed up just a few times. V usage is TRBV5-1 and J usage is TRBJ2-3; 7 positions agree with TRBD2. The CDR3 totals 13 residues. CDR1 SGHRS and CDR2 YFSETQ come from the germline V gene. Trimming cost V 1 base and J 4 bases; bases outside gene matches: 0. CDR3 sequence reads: CASSLRGADTQYF. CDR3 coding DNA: TGCGCCAGCAGCTTGCGGGGGGCAGATACGCAGTATTTT. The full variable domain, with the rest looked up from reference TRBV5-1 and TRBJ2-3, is KAGVTQTPRYLIKTRGQQVTLSCSPISGHRSVSWYQQTPGQGLQFLFEYFSETQRNKGNFPGRFSGRQFSNSRSEMNVSTLELGDSALYLCASSLRGADTQYFGPGTRLTVL.

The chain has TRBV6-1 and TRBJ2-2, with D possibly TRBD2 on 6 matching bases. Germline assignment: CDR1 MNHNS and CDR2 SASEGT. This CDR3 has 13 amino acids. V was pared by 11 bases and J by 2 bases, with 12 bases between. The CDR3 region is CAAGLTNTGELFF. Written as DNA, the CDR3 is TGTGCCGCCGGACTAACAAACACCGGGGAGCTGTTTTTT.

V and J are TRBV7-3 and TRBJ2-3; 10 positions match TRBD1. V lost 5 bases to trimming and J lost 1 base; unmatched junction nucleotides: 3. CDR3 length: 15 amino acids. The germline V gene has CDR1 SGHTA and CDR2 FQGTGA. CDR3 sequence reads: CASSGGTGGTDTQYF. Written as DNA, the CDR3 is TGTGCCAGCAGCGGCGGGACAGGGGGCACAGATACGCAGTATTTT.

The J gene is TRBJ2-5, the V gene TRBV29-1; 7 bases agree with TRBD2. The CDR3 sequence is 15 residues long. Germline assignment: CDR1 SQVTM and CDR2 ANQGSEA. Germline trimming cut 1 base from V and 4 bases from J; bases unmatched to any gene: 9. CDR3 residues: CSVEGPAGIGETQYF. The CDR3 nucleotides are TGCAGCGTTGAAGGGCCAGCGGGGATAGGAGAGACCCAGTACTTC.

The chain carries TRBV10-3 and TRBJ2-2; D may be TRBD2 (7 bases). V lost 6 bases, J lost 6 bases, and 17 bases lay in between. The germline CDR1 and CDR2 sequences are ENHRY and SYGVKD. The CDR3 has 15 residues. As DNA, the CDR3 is TGTGCCATCAGAGGGGGGGGCGTCGGCGCCGGGGAGCTGTTTTTT. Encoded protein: CAIRGGGVGAGELFF.

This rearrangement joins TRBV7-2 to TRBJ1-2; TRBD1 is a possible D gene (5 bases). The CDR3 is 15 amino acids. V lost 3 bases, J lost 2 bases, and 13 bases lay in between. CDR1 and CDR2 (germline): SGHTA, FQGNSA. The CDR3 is CASSFSSGPNYGYTF. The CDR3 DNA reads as TGTGCCAGCAGCTTTAGTTCAGGGCCCAACTATGGCTACACCTTC.

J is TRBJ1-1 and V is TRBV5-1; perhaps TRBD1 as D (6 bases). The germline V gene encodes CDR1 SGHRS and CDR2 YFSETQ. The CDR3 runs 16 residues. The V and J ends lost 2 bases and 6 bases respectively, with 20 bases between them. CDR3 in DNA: TGCGCCAGCAGCTTACGACAGGACCCGGGGACGTCTGAAGCTTTCTTT. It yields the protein CASSLRQDPGTSEAFF.

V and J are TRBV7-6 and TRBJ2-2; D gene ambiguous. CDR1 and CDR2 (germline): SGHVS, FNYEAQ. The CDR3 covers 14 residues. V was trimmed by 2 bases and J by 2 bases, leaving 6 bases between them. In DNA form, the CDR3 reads TGTGCCAGCAGCTTAATGACAAACACCGGGGAGCTGTTTTTT. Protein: CASSLMTNTGELFF. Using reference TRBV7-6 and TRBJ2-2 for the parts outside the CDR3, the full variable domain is GAGVSQSPRYKVTKRGQDVALRCDPISGHVSLYWYRQALGQGPEFLTYFNYEAQQDKSGLPNDRFSAERPEGSISTLTIQRTEQRDSAMYRCASSLMTNTGELFFGEGSRLTVL.

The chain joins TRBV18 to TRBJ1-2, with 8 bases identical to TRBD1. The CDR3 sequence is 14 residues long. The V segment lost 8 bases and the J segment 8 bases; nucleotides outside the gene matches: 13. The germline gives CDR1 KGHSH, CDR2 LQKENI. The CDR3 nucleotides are TGTGCCAGCCACCCCACGTTGGCAGGGGGCGGCTACACCTTC. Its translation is CASHPTLAGGGYTF.

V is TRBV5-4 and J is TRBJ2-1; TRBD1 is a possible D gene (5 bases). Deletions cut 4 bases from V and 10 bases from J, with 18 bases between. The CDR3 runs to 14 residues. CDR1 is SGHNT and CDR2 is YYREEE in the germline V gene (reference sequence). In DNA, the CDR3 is TGTGCCAGCAGCCAGGGTGGCGCCGCCGCCGAGCAGTTCTTC. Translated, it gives CASSQGGAAAEQFF.

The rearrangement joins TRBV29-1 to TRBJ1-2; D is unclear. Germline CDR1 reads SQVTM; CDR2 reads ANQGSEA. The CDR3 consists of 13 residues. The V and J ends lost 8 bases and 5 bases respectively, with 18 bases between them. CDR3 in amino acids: CSIASRGGYGYTF. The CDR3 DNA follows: TGCAGCATTGCGTCTCGGGGAGGGTATGGCTACACCTTC.

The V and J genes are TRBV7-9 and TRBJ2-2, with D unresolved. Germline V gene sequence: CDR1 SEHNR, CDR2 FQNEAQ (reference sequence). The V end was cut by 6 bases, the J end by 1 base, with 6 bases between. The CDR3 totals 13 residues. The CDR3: CASRYKNTGELFF. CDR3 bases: TGTGCCAGCAGATATAAGAACACCGGGGAGCTGTTTTTT.

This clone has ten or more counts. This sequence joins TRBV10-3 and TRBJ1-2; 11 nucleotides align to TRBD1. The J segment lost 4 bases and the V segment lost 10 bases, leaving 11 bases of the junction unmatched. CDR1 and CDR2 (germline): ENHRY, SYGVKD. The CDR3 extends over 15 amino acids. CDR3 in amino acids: CATIRGQGETYGYTF. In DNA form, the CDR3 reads TGTGCCACCATCAGGGGACAGGGGGAAACCTATGGCTACACCTTC.

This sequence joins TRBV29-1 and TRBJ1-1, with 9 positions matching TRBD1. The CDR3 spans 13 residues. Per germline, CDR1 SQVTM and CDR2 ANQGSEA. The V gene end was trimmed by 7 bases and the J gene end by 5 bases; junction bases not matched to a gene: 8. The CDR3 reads CSADRTGETEAFF. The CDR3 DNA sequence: TGCAGCGCCGACCGGACAGGGGAAACTGAAGCTTTCTTT.

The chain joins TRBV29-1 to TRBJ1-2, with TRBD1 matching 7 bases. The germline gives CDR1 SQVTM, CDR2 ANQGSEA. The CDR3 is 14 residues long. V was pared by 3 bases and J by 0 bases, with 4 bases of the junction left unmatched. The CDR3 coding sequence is TGCAGCGTTGAGCCTACAGGGGCTAACTATGGCTACACCTTC. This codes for CSVEPTGANYGYTF.

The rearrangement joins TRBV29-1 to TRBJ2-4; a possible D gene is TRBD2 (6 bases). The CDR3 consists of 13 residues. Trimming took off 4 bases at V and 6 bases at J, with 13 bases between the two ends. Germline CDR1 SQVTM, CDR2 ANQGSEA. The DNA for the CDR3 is TGCAGCGTTGTCGGGGGAGCAGGAAACATTCAGTACTTC. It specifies CSVVGGAGNIQYF. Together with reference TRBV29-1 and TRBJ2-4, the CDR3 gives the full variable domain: SAVISQKPSRDICQRGTSLTIQCQVDSQVTMMFWYRQQPGQSLTLIATANQGSEATYESGFVIDKFPISRPNLTFSTLTVSNMSPEDSSIYLCSVVGGAGNIQYFGAGTRLSVL.